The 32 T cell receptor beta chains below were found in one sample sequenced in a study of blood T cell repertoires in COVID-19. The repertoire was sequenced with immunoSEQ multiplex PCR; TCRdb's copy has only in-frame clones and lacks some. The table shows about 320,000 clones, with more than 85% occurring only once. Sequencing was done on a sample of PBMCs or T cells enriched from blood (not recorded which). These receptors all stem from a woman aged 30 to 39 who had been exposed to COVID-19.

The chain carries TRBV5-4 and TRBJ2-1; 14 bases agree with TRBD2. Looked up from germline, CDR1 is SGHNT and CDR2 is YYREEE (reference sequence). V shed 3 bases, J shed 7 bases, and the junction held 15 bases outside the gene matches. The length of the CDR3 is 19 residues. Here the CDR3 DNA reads TGTGCCAGCAGCTCACCGGGACTAGCGGGGGAAACTACCCTTAATGAGCAGTTCTTC. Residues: CASSSPGLAGETTLNEQFF.

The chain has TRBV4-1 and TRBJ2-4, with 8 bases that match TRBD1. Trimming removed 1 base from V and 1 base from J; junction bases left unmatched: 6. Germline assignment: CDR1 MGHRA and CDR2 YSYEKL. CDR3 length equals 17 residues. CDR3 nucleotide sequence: TGCGCCAGCAGCCAAGCCCTGGACAGGGTCGCCAAAAACATTCAGTACTTC. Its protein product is CASSQALDRVAKNIQYF.

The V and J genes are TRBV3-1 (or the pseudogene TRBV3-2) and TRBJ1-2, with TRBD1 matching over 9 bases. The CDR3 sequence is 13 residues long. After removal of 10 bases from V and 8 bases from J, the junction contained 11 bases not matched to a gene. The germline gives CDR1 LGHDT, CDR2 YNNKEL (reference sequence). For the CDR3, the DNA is TGTGCCAACCTTGCGTGGACAGGGGTCGGCTACACCTTC. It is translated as CANLAWTGVGYTF.

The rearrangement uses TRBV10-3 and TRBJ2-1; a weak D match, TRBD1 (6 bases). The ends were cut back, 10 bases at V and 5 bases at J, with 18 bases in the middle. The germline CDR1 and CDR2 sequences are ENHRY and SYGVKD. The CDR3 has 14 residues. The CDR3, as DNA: TGTGCCACGCGCAGGGGAACCGGTAACAATGAGCAGTTCTTC. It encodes CATRRGTGNNEQFF.

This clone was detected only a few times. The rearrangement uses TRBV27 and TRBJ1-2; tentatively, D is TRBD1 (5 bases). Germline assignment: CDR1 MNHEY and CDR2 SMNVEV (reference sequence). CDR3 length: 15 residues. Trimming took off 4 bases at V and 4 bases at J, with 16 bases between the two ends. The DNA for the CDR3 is TGTGCCAGCAGTTCTTTGCCGACAGATGGCTATGGCTACACCTTC. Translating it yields CASSSLPTDGYGYTF.

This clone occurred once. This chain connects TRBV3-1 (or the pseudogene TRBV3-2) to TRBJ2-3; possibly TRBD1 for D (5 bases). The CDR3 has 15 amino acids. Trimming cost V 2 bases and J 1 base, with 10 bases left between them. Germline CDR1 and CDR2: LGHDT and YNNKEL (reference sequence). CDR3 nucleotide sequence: TGTGCCAGCAGCCAATCCATGGGGCGCACAGATACGCAGTATTTT. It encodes CASSQSMGRTDTQYF.

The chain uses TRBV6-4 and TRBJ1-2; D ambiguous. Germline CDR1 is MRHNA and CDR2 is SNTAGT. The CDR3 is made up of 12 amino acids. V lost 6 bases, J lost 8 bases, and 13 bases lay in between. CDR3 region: CASRGSSGGYTF. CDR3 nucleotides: TGTGCCAGCAGAGGGTCCTCGGGAGGCTACACCTTC.

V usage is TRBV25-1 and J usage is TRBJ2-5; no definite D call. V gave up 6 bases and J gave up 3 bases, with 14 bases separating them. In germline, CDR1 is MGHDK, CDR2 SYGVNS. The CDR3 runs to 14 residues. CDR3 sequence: CASSQPVAEETQYF. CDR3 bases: TGTGCCAGCAGCCAACCCGTGGCAGAAGAGACCCAGTACTTC.

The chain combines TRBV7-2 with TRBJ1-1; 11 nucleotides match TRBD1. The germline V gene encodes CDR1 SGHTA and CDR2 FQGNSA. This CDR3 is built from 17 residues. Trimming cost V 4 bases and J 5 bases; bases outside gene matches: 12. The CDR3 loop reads CASSSYGTGGLGTEAFF. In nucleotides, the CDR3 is TGTGCCAGCAGCTCCTACGGGACAGGGGGATTGGGGACTGAAGCTTTCTTT.

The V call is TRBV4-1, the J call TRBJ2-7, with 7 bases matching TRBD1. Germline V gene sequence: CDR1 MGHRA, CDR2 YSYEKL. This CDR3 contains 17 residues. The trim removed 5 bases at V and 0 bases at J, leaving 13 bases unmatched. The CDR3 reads CASSERITGVSSYEQYF. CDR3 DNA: TGCGCCAGCAGCGAACGTATAACAGGGGTCAGCTCCTACGAGCAGTACTTC.

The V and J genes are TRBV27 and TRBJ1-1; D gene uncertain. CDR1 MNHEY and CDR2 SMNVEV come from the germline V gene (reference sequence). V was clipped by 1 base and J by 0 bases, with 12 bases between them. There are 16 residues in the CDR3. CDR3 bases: TGTGCCAGCAGTTTATATCTATATTCCGTGAACACTGAAGCTTTCTTT. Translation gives CASSLYLYSVNTEAFF.

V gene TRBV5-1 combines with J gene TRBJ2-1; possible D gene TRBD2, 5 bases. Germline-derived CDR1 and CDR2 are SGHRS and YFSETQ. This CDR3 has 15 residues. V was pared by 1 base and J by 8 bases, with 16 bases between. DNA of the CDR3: TGCGCCAGCAGCTTGTATTGGGGATCGGGGTATGAGCAGTTCTTC. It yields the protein CASSLYWGSGYEQFF.

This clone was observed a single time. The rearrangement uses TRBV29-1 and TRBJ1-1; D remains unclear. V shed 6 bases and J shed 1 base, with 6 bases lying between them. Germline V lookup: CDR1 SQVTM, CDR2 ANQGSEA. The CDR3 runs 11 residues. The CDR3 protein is CSVAENTEAFF. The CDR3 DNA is TGCAGCGTGGCGGAGAACACTGAAGCTTTCTTT.

CDR3 sequence reads: CASSITGALYEKLFF. DNA of the CDR3: TGTGCCAGCAGCATAACAGGGGCGCTTTATGAAAAACTGTTTTTT. The V gene is TRBV7-6, the J gene TRBJ1-4, with 7 bases matching TRBD1. Germline values: CDR1 SGHVS, CDR2 FNYEAQ. With 5 bases clipped from V and 6 bases from J, the junction kept 9 bases outside the gene matches. The CDR3 spans 15 residues.

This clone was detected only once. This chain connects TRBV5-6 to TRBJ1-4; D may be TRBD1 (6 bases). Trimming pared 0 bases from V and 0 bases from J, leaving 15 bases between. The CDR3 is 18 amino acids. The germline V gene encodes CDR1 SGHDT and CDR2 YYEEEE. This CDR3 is CASSLGMTGLATNEKLFF. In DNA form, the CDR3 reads TGTGCCAGCAGCTTGGGGATGACAGGATTAGCAACTAATGAAAAACTGTTTTTT.

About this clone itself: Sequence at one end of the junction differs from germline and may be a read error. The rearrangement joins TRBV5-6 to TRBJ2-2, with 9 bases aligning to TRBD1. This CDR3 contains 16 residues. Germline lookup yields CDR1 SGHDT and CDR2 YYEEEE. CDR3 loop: CASNLIGQGRSGELFF. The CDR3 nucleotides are TGTGCCAGCAACTTGATCGGACAGGGGCGATCCGGGGAGCTGTTTTTT.

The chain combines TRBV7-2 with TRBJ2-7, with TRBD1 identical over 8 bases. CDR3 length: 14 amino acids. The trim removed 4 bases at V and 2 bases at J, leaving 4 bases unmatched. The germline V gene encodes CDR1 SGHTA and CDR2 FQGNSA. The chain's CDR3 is CASSSGTGTYEQYF. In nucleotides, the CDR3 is TGTGCCAGCAGCTCAGGGACAGGAACCTACGAGCAGTACTTC.

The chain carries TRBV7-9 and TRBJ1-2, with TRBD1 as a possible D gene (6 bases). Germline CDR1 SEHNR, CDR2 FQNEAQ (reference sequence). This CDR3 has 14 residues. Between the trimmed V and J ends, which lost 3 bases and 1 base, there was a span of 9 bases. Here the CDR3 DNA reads TGTGCCAGCAGCTTCGCCAGGGGTAACTATGGCTACACCTTC. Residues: CASSFARGNYGYTF. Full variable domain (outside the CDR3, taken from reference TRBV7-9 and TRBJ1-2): DTGVSQNPRHKITKRGQNVTFRCDPISEHNRLYWYRQTLGQGPEFLTYFQNEAQLEKSRLLSDRFSAERPKGSFSTLEIQRTEQGDSAMYLCASSFARGNYGYTFGSGTRLTVV.

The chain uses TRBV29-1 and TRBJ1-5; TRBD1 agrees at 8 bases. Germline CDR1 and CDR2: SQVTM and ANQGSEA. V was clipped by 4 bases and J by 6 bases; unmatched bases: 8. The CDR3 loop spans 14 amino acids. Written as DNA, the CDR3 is TGCAGCGTTGGGGGGCAGGGGGCGTCTCAGCCCCAGCATTTT. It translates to CSVGGQGASQPQHF.

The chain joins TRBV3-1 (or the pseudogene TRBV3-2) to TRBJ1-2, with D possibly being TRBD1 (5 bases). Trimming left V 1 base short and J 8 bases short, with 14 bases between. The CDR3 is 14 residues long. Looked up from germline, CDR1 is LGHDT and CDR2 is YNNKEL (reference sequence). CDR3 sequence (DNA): TGTGCCAGCAGCCAAGCCCTATACACAGGCGGCTACACCTTC. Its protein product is CASSQALYTGGYTF.

The CDR3 bases are TGTGCCAGCAGCCCAATAGCGAGCCAGGTGACCCAGTACTTC. Translating it yields CASSPIASQVTQYF. This chain uses TRBV5-6 with TRBJ2-5; tentatively, D is TRBD2 (5 bases). Germline CDR1 is SGHDT and CDR2 is YYEEEE. The CDR3 consists of 14 residues. Trimming cost V 4 bases and J 7 bases, with 17 bases left between them.

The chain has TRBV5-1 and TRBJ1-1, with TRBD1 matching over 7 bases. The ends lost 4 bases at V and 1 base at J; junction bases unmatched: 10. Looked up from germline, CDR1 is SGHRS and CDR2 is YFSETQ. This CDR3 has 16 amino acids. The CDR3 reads CASSLNPTGTNTEAFF. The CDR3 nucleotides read TGCGCCAGCAGCCTAAACCCGACAGGGACGAACACTGAAGCTTTCTTT.

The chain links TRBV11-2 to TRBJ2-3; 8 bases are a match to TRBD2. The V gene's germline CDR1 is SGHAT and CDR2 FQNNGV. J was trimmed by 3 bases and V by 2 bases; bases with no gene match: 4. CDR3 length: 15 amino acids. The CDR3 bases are TGTGCCAGCAGCTTAAACGGGGGGGAAACAGATACGCAGTATTTT. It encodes CASSLNGGETDTQYF.

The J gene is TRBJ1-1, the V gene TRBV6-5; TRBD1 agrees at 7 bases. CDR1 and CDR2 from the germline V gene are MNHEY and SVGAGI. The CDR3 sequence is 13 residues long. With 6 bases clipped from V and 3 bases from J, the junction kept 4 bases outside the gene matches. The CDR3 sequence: CASRHDRDTEAFF. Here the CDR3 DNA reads TGTGCCAGCAGGCATGACAGGGACACTGAAGCTTTCTTT.

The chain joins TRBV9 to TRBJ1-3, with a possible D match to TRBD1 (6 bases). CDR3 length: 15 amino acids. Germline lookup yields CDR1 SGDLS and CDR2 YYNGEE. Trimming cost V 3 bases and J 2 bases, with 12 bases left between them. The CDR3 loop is CASSAQGPTGNTIYF. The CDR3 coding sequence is TGTGCCAGCAGCGCACAGGGACCGACTGGAAACACCATATATTTT.

The CDR3 sequence is CASSYQGLSYNEQFF. For the CDR3, the DNA is TGTGCCAGCAGTTACCAGGGCCTCTCCTACAATGAGCAGTTCTTC. The chain is built from TRBV27 and TRBJ2-1; tentatively, D is TRBD1 (5 bases). Deletions cut 4 bases from V and 0 bases from J, with 10 bases between. The CDR3 totals 15 residues. Germline V gene sequence: CDR1 MNHEY, CDR2 SMNVEV (reference sequence).

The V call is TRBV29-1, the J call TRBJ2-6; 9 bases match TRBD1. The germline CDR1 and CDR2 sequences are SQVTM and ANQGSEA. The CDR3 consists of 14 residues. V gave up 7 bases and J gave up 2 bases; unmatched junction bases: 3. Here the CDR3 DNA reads TGCAGCGCATGGACAGGGGCTGGGGCCAACGTCCTGACTTTC. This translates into CSAWTGAGANVLTF.

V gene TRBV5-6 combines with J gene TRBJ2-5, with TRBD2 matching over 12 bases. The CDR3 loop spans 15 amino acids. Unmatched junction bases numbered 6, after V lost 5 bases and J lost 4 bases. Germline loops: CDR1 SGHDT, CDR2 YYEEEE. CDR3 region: CASSPSGGAPETQYF. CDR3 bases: TGTGCCAGCAGTCCTAGCGGGGGGGCCCCAGAGACCCAGTACTTC.

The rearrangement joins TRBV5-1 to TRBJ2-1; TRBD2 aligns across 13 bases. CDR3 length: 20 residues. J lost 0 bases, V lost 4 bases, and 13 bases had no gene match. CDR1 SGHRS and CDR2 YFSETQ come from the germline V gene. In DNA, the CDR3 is TGCGCCAGCAGCACCCTTGGCGGGACTAGCGGGGCGAGCTCCTACAATGAGCAGTTCTTC. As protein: CASSTLGGTSGASSYNEQFF.

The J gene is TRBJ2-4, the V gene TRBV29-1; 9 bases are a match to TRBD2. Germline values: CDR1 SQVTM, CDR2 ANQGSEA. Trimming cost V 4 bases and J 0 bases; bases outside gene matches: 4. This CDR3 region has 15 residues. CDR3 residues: CSVGLAGIAKNIQYF. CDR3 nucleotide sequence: TGCAGCGTTGGGCTAGCGGGGATAGCCAAAAACATTCAGTACTTC.

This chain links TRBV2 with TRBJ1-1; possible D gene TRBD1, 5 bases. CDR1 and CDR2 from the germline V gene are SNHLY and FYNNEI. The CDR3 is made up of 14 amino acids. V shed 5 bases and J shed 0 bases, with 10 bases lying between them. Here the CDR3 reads CASSRDRMNTEAFF. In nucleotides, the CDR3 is TGTGCCAGCAGTAGAGACAGAATGAACACTGAAGCTTTCTTT.

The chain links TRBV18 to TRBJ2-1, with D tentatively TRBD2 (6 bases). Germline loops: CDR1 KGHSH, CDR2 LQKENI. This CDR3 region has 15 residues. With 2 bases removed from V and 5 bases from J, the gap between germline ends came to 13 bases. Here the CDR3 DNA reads TGTGCCAGCTCACCAGCCAGCGGGCGGGACAATGAGCAGTTCTTC. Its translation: CASSPASGRDNEQFF.